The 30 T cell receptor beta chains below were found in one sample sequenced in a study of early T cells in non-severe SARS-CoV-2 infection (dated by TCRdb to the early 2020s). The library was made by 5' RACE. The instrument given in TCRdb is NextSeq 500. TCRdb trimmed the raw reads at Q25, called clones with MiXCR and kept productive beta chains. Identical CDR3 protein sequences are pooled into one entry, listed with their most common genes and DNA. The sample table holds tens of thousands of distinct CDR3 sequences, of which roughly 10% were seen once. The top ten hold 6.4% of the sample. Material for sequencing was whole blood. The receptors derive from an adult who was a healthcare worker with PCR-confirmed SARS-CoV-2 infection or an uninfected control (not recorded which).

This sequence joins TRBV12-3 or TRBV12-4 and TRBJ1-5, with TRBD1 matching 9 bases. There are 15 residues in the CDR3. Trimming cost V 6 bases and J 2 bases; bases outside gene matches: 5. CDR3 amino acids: CASRPTGGGNQPQHF. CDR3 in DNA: TGTGCCAGCAGGCCCACAGGGGGCGGCAATCAGCCCCAGCATTTT.

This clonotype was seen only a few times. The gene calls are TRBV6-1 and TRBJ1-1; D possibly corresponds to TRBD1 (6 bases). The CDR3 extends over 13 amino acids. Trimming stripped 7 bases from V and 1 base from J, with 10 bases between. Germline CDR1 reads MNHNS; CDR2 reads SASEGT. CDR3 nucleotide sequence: TGTGCCAGCACCCGGACAGAGAACACTGAAGCTTTCTTT. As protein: CASTRTENTEAFF.

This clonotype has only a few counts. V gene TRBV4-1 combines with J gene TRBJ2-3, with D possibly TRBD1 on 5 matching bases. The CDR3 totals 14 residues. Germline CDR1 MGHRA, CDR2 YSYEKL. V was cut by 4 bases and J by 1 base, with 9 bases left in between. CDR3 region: CASSLQEGTDTQYF. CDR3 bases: TGCGCCAGCAGCCTACAGGAAGGCACAGATACGCAGTATTTT.

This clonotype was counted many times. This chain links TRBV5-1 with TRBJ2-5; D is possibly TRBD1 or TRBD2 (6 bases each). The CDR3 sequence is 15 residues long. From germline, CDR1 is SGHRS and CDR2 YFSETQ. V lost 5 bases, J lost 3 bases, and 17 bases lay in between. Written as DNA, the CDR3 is TGCGCCAGCAGATACGGCGGGACAACTGAAGAGACCCAGTACTTC. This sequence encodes CASRYGGTTEETQYF.

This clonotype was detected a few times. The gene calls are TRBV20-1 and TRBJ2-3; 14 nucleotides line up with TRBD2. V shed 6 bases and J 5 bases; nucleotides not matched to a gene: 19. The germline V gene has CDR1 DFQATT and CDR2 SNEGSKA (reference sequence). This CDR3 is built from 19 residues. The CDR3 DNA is TGCAGTGCCGATCCATGGACTAGCGGGAGGCCGGGGTTTATAGATACGCAGTATTTT. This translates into CSADPWTSGRPGFIDTQYF.

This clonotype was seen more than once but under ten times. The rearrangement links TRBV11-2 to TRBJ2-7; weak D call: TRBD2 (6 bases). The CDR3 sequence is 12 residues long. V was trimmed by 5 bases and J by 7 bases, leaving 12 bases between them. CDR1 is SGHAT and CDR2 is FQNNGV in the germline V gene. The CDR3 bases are TGTGCCAGCAGCCCGGGAGCGCGGGAGCAGTACTTC. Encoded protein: CASSPGAREQYF.

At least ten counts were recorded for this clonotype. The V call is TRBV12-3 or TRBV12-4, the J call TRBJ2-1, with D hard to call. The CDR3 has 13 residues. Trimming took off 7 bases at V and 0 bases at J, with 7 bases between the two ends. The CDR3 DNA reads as TGTGCCAGCAACGGAAGCTCCTACAATGAGCAGTTCTTC. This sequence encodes CASNGSSYNEQFF.

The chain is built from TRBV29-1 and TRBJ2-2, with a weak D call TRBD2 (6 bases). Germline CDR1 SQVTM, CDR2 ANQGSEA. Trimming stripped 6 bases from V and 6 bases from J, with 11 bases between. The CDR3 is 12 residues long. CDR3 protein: CSVGWGAGELFF. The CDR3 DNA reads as TGCAGCGTGGGCTGGGGGGCCGGGGAGCTGTTTTTT.

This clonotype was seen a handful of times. The CDR3 here is CASSLKGTGAFF. The DNA for the CDR3 is TGTGCCAGCAGTTTAAAGGGGACGGGGGCTTTCTTT. The chain links TRBV12-3 or TRBV12-4 to TRBJ1-1, with D perhaps matching TRBD1 (5 bases). The ends were cut back, 2 bases at V and 11 bases at J, with 12 bases in the middle. This CDR3 spans 12 amino acids.

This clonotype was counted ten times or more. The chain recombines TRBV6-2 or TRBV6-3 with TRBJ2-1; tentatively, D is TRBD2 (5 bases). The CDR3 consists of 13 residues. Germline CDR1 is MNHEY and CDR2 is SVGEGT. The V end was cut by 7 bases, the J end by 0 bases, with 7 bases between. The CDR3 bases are TGTGCCAGCACGGACTTCTCCTACAATGAGCAGTTCTTC. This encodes CASTDFSYNEQFF.

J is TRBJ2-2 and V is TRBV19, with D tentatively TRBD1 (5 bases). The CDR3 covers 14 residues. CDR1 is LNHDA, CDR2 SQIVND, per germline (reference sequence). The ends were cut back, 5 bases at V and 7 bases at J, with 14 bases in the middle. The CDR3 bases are TGTGCCAGTAGTGGTTATCAGGGTTACGGGGAGCTGTTTTTT. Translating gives CASSGYQGYGELFF.

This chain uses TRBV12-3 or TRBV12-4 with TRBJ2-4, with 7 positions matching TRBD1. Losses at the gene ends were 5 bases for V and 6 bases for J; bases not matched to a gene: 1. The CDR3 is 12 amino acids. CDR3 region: CASSGDRNIQYF. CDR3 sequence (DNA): TGTGCCAGCAGTGGGGACAGAAACATTCAGTACTTC.

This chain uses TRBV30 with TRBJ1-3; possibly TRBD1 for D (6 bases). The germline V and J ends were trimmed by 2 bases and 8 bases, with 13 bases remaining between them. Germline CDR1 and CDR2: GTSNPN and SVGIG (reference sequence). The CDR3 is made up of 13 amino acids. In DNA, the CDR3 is TGTGCCTGGAGTATGGGGGCGGTAGACACCATATATTTT. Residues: CAWSMGAVDTIYF.

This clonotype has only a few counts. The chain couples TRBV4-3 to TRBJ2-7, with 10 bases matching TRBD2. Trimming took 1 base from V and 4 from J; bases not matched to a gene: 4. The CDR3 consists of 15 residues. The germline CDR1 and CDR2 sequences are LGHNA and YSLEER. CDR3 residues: CASSQGLAGRYEQYF. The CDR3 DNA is TGCGCCAGCAGCCAAGGACTAGCGGGCCGTTACGAGCAGTACTTC.

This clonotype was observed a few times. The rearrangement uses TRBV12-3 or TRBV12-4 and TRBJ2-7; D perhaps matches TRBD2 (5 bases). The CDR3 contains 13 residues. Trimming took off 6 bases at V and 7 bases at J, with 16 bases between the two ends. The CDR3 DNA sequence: TGTGCCAGCAGCCCCCGGCTGACGGGAGAGCAGTACTTC. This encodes CASSPRLTGEQYF.

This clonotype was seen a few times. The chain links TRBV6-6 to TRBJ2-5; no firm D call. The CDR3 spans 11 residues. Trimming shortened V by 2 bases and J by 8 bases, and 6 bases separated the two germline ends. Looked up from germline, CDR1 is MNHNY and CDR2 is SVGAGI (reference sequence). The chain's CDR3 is CASSYKGTQYF. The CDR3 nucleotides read TGTGCCAGCAGTTACAAGGGTACCCAGTACTTC.

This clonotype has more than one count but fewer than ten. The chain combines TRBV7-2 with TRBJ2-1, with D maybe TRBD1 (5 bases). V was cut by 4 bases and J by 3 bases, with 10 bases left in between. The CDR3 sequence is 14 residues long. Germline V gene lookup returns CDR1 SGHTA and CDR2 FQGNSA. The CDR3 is CASSSDSFYNEQFF. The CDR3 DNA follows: TGTGCCAGCAGCTCCGACAGTTTCTACAATGAGCAGTTCTTC.

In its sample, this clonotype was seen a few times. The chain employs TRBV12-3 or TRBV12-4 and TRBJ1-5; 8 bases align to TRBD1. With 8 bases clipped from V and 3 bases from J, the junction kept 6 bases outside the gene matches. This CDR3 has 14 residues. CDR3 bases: TGTGCCAGCGGGGGGACAGGCCTCAATCAGCCCCAGCATTTT. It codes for CASGGTGLNQPQHF.

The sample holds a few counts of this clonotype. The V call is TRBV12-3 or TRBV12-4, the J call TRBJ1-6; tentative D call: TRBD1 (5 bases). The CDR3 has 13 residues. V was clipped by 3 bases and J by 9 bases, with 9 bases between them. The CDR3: CASSLRGISPLHF. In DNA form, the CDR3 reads TGTGCCAGCAGTTTGAGGGGAATTTCACCCCTCCACTTT.

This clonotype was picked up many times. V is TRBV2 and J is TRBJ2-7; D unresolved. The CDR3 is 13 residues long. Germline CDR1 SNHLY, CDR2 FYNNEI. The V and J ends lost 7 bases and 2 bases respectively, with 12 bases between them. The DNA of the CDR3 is TGTGCCAGCATCCTATCGGCGGCCTACGAGCAGTACTTC. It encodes CASILSAAYEQYF.

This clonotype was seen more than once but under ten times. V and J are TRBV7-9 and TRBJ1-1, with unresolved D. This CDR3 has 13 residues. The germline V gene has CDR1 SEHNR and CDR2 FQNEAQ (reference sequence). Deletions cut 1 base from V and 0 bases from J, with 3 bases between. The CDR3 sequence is CASSLEVNTEAFF. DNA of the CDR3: TGTGCCAGCAGCTTAGAAGTGAACACTGAAGCTTTCTTT.

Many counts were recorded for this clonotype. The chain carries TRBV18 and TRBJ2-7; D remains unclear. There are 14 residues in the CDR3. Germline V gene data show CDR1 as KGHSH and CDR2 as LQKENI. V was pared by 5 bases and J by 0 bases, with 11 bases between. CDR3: CASSARPGSYEQYF. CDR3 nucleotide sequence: TGTGCCAGCTCAGCCCGTCCGGGCTCCTACGAGCAGTACTTC.

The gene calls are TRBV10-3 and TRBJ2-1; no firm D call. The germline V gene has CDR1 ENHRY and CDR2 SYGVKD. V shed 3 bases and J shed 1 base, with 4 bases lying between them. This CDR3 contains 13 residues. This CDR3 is CAISDPSYNEQFF. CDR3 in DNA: TGTGCCATCAGTGACCCTTCCTACAATGAGCAGTTCTTC.

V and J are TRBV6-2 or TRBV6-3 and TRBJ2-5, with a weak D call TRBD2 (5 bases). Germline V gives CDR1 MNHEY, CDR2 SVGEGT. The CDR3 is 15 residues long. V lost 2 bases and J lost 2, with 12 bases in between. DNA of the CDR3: TGTGCCAGCAGTTACCCGAGCGGAGCTCAAGAGACCCAGTACTTC. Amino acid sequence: CASSYPSGAQETQYF.

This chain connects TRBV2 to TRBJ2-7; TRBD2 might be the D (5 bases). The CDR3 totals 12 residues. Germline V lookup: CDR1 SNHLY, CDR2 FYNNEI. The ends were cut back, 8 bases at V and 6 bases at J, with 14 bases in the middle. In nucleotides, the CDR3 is TGTGCCAGCGGACTCACGGAAGGCGAGCAGTACTTC. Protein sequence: CASGLTEGEQYF.

The CDR3 DNA is TGTGCCAGCAGCGCTGGAGCTCAGGGGATACACACAGATACGCAGTATTTT. Its protein product is CASSAGAQGIHTDTQYF. V gene TRBV11-3 combines with J gene TRBJ2-3; D is perhaps TRBD1 (6 bases). Trimming took 5 bases from V and 2 from J, leaving 20 bases between them. The CDR3 has 17 amino acids. Germline V gene data show CDR1 as SGHNT and CDR2 as YENEEA.

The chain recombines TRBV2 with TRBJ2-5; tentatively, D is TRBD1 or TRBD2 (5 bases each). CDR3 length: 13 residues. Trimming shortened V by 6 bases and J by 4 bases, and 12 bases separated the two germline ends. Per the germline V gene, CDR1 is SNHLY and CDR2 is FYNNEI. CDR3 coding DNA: TGTGCCAGCAGCGGGGCCCCGGTAGAGACCCAGTACTTC. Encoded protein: CASSGAPVETQYF. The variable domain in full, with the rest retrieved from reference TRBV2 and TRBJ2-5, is EPEVTQTPSHQVTQMGQEVILRCVPISNHLYFYWYRQILGQKVEFLVSFYNNEISEKSEIFDDQFSVERPDGSNFTLKIRSTKLEDSAMYFCASSGAPVETQYFGPGTRLLVL.

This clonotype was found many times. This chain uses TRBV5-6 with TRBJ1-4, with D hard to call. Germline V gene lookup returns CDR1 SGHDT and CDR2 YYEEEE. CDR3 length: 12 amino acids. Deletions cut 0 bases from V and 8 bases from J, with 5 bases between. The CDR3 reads CASSLAAEKLFF. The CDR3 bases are TGTGCCAGCAGCTTGGCGGCGGAAAAACTGTTTTTT. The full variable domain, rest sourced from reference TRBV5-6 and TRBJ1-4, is DAGVTQSPTHLIKTRGQQVTLRCSPKSGHDTVSWYQQALGQGPQFIFQYYEEEERQRGNFPDRFSGHQFPNYSSELNVNALLLGDSALYLCASSLAAEKLFFGSGTQLSVL.

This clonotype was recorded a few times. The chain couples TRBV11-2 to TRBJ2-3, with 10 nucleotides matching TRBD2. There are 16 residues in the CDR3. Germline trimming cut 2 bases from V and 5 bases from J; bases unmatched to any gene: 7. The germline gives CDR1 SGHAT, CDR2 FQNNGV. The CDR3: CASSLLAGALEDTQYF. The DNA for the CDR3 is TGTGCCAGCAGCTTACTAGCGGGAGCGCTTGAAGATACGCAGTATTTT.

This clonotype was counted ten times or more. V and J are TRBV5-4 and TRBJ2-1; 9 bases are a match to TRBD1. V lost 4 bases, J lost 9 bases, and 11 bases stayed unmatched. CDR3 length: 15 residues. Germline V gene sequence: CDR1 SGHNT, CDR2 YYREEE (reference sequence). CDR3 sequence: CASSQPGQGGFEQFF. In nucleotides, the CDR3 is TGTGCCAGCAGCCAACCGGGACAGGGAGGGTTTGAGCAGTTCTTC.